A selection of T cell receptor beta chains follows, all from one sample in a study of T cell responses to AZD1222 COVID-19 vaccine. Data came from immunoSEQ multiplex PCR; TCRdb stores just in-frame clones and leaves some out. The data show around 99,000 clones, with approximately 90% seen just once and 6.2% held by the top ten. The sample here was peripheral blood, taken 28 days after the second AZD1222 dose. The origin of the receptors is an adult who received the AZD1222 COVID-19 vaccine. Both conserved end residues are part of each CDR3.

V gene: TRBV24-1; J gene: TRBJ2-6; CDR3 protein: CATSGHSPDGANVLTF
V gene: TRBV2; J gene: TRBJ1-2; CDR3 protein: CASIRQGLGGYTF
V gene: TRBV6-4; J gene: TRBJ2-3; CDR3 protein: CASSDGTGGTDTQYF
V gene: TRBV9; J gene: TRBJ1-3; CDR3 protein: CASSATGGTDTIYF
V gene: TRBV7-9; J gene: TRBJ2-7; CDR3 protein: CASSPTRASGAYEQYF
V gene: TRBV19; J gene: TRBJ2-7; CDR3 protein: CASSMRLSSYEQYF
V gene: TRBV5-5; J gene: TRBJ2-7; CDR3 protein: CASSLIGTYEQYF
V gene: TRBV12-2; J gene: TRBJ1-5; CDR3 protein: CASRFRTGGSNQPQHF
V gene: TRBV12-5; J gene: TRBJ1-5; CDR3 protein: CASGSHPGTGEYSNQPQHF
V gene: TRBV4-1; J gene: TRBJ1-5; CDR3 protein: CASSQDGQGERGNQPQHF
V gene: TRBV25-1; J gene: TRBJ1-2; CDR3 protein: CASSTGAVRDYGYTF
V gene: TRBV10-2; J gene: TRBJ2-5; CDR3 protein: CASSSGVETQYF
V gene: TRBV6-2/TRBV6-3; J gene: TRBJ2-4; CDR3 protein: CASSLTGTGDGAKNIQYF
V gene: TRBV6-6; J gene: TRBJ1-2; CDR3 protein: CASSLTGAGYGYTF
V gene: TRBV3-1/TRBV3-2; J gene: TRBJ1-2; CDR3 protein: CASSQAGLGGYTF
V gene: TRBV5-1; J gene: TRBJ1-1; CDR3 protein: CASSSIRDSEAFF
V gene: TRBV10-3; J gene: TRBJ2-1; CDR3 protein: CAISSRTSANEQFF
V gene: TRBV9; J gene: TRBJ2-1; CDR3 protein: CASSGGLAGVAEQFF
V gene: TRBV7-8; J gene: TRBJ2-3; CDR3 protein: CASSFGGSADTQYF
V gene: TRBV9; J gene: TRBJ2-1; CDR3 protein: CASSTSNNEQFF
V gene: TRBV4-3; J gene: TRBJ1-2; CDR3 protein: CASSQDYPQGRADGYTF
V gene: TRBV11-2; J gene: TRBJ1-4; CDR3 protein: CASSPWQTNEKLFF
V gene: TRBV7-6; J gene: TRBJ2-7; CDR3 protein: CASRPGQGHEQYF
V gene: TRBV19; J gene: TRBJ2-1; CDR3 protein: CASSIDLLAGDWNEQFF
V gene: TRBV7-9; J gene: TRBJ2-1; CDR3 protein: CASSLGRDSGMGEQFF
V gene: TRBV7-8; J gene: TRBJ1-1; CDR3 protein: CASSFGQGNTEAFF
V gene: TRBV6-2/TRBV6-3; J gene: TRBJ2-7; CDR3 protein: CASSLLHYPSYEQYF
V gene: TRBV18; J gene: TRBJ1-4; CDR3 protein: CASSLGQGEMEKLFF
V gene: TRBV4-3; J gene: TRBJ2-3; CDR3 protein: CASSQVRADTQYF
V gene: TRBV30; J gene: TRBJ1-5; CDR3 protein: CAWSDRGNQPQHF
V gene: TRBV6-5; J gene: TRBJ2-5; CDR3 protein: CASRVTSGGETQYF
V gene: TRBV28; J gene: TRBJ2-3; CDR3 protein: CASSPSRHSDTQYF
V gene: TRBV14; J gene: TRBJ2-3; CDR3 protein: CASSREAGESTDTQYF
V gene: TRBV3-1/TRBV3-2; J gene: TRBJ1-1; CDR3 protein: CASSSHRGPNTEAFF
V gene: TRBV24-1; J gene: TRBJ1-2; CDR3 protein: CATSDLTEGGVYGYTF
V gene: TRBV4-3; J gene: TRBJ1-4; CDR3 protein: CASSQGQGQEKLFF
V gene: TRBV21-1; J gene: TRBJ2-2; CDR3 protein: CASSKEYSGNTGELFF
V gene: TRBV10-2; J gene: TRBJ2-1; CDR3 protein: CASEGHLWNEQFF
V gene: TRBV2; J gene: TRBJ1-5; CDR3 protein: CASSVTEVYQPQHF
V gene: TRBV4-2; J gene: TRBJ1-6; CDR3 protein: CASSQAPSRGRSPLHF
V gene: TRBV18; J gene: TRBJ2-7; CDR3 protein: CASSAGTLNLPYEQYF
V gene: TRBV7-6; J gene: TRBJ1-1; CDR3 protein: CASSLRQGAHPEAFF
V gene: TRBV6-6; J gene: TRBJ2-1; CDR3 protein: CASSRPFTSGVGNEQFF
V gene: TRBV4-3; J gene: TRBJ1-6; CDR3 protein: CASSQGTEAVSPLHF
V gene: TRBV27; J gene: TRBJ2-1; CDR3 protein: CASSWRDSYNEQFF